Each of the 27 T cell receptor beta chains below was sequenced from the same sample in a study of beta chain features in type 1 diabetes. The study reverse transcribed the entire isolated RNA, so it sequenced expressed TCRB transcripts. TCRdb's table, derived via immunoSEQ multiplex PCR, lists solely in-frame clones and lacks some. This table has about 620,000 clones, around 16% appearing once. Sequencing was carried out using naive CD4+ T cells from blood. These receptors were taken from a young man in good health.

The chain combines TRBV9 with TRBJ2-2; tentatively, D is TRBD1 or TRBD2 (5 bases each). Trimming took off 0 bases at V and 4 bases at J, with 10 bases between the two ends. The CDR3 spans 15 residues. Germline values: CDR1 SGDLS, CDR2 YYNGEE. CDR3 nucleotide sequence: TGTGCCAGCAGCGTAGTTTCAGGGACCACCGGGGAGCTGTTTTTT. This encodes CASSVVSGTTGELFF.

This chain uses TRBV7-9 with TRBJ2-5; D not certain. Trimming stripped 5 bases from V and 2 bases from J, with 9 bases between. Germline assignment: CDR1 SEHNR and CDR2 FQNEAQ (reference sequence). There are 13 residues in the CDR3. In DNA, the CDR3 is TGTGCCAGCAGCCCATCCGTGCAAGAGACCCAGTACTTC. It yields the protein CASSPSVQETQYF.

The chain carries TRBV30 and TRBJ2-7; no reliable D call. The CDR3 extends over 13 amino acids. Deletions cut 0 bases from V and 1 base from J, with 7 bases between. Germline V gene lookup returns CDR1 GTSNPN and CDR2 SVGIG (reference sequence). This CDR3 reads CAWSVGQSYEQYF. The DNA of the CDR3 is TGTGCCTGGAGTGTCGGGCAGTCCTACGAGCAGTACTTC.

This sequence joins TRBV28 and TRBJ2-1; 14 bases agree with TRBD2. V was pared by 1 base and J by 7 bases, with 9 bases of the junction left unmatched. From germline, CDR1 is MDHEN and CDR2 SYDVKM. This CDR3 spans 18 amino acids. The CDR3 DNA is TGTGCCAGCAGTTTATATCCCCCTGGACTAGCGGGAGGAAATGAGCAGTTCTTC. The encoded protein is CASSLYPPGLAGGNEQFF.

Only a few counts were recorded for this clone. This sequence joins TRBV7-8 and TRBJ2-7, with 13 bases aligning to TRBD2. The CDR3 contains 17 residues. Per the germline V gene, CDR1 is SGHVS and CDR2 is FQNEAQ. V gave up 1 base and J gave up 3 bases; unmatched junction bases: 6. Here the CDR3 DNA reads TGTGCCAGCAGCTTAGTCCGGACTAGCGGGAGTATCTACGAGCAGTACTTC. Its translation is CASSLVRTSGSIYEQYF.

This sequence joins TRBV6-5 and TRBJ1-2; possibly TRBD1 for D (5 bases). CDR3 size: 15 residues. The V gene lost 2 bases and the J gene lost 0 bases, with 10 bases spanning the gap. Germline V CDR1 and CDR2: MNHEY, SVGAGI. The DNA of the CDR3 is TGTGCCAGCAGTTACGGGGGGTTAGCTAACTATGGCTACACCTTC. As protein: CASSYGGLANYGYTF.

The chain couples TRBV15 to TRBJ2-3, with unresolved D. Trimming left V 6 bases short and J 0 bases short, with 7 bases between. The germline V gene encodes CDR1 LNHNV and CDR2 YYDKDF (reference sequence). This CDR3 is built from 13 residues. The DNA for the CDR3 is TGTGCCACCAGATGGACGAGCACAGATACGCAGTATTTT. Protein sequence: CATRWTSTDTQYF.

This clone came up a few times. The rearrangement joins TRBV7-2 to TRBJ2-1; D might be TRBD2 (5 bases). The length of the CDR3 is 15 residues. Per germline, CDR1 SGHTA and CDR2 FQGNSA. Between the trimmed V and J ends, which lost 5 bases and 3 bases, there was a span of 14 bases. CDR3 in amino acids: CASSRAALNYNEQFF. The CDR3 DNA reads as TGTGCCAGCAGCCGAGCGGCTCTTAACTACAATGAGCAGTTCTTC.

This clone came up a few times. The chain has TRBV7-7 and TRBJ2-7, with D maybe TRBD2 (6 bases). From germline, CDR1 is SSHAT and CDR2 FNYEAQ (reference sequence). The CDR3 sequence is 15 residues long. Trimming took off 5 bases at V and 0 bases at J, with 14 bases between the two ends. CDR3 residues: CASSLAAGLSYEQYF. The CDR3 coding sequence is TGTGCCAGCAGCCTCGCAGCGGGCCTCTCCTACGAGCAGTACTTC.

This clone has only a few counts. The chain recombines TRBV6-1 with TRBJ1-4; tentative D call: TRBD1 (5 bases). The germline gives CDR1 MNHNS, CDR2 SASEGT. The CDR3 has 14 residues. V lost 6 bases to trimming and J lost 7 bases, with 15 bases between them. The CDR3 reads CASRHRDEGEKLFF. The CDR3 nucleotides read TGTGCCAGCAGACACCGGGACGAGGGTGAAAAACTGTTTTTT.

This clone has more than one count but fewer than ten. The chain joins TRBV16 to TRBJ2-3; TRBD1 aligns across 7 bases. Germline loops: CDR1 KGHSY, CDR2 FQNENV. V dropped 4 bases and J dropped 6; count of bases not matched to a gene: 10. This CDR3 is 15 amino acids long. The CDR3, as DNA: TGTGCCAGCAGCCCCGACAGGGCGTACAAGGATACGCAGTATTTT. Protein product: CASSPDRAYKDTQYF.

This clone has just a few counts. This rearrangement joins TRBV29-1 to TRBJ1-2; a weak D match, TRBD1 (5 bases). Germline V lookup: CDR1 SQVTM, CDR2 ANQGSEA. V was pared by 5 bases and J by 6 bases, with 13 bases between. The CDR3 covers 12 residues. The CDR3 nucleotides read TGCAGCGTTCGGGCAGGGCTTCATGGCTACACCTTC. This sequence encodes CSVRAGLHGYTF.

The chain employs TRBV5-1 and TRBJ1-5; D call uncertain. The CDR3 has 14 residues. Germline V gene data show CDR1 as SGHRS and CDR2 as YFSETQ. Trimming removed 0 bases at V and 3 bases at J, with 7 bases between. The CDR3 nucleotides are TGCGCCAGCAGCTTGGAGGCAGACAATCAGCCCCAGCATTTT. It encodes CASSLEADNQPQHF.

The chain couples TRBV13 to TRBJ2-7, with D perhaps TRBD2 (6 bases). Deletions cut 3 bases from V and 7 bases from J, with 19 bases between. From germline, CDR1 is PRHDT and CDR2 FYEKMQ (reference sequence). The CDR3 contains 15 residues. In nucleotides, the CDR3 is TGTGCCAGCAGCTTCGAATCGGGGAGGTCCGGGGAGCAGTACTTC. Residues: CASSFESGRSGEQYF. Variable domain in full (rest from reference TRBV13 and TRBJ2-7): AAGVIQSPRHLIKEKRETATLKCYPIPRHDTVYWYQQGPGQDPQFLISFYEKMQSDKGSIPDRFSAQQFSDYHSELNMSSLELGDSALYFCASSFESGRSGEQYFGPGTRLTVT.

The gene calls are TRBV30 and TRBJ1-5; TRBD1 agrees at 10 bases. The germline CDR1 and CDR2 sequences are GTSNPN and SVGIG (reference sequence). The CDR3 covers 15 residues. The ends lost 3 bases at V and 6 bases at J; junction bases unmatched: 8. The CDR3 DNA follows: TGTGCCTGGAGGGGCGGGACAGGGGAATCTCAGCCCCAGCATTTT. It encodes CAWRGGTGESQPQHF.

This sequence joins TRBV5-6 and TRBJ2-7, with a tentative D call TRBD1 (6 bases). Germline loops: CDR1 SGHDT, CDR2 YYEEEE. Trimming took 0 bases from V and 3 from J, leaving 19 bases between them. This CDR3 contains 17 residues. The CDR3 sequence: CASSLDLVLTGDYEQYF. The CDR3 coding sequence is TGTGCCAGCAGCTTGGATCTTGTTTTGACAGGAGACTACGAGCAGTACTTC. The variable domain in full, with the rest retrieved from reference TRBV5-6 and TRBJ2-7, is DAGVTQSPTHLIKTRGQQVTLRCSPKSGHDTVSWYQQALGQGPQFIFQYYEEEERQRGNFPDRFSGHQFPNYSSELNVNALLLGDSALYLCASSLDLVLTGDYEQYFGPGTRLTVT.

The rearrangement uses TRBV13 and TRBJ2-7; D is undetermined. The length of the CDR3 is 14 residues. With 8 bases removed from V and 1 base from J, the gap between germline ends came to 15 bases. CDR1 and CDR2 (germline): PRHDT, FYEKMQ (reference sequence). The CDR3 DNA is TGTGCCAGCCGATGGACCCAGCAGTCCTACGAGCAGTACTTC. This encodes CASRWTQQSYEQYF.

For this clone: Its ends do not fully match the called genes, so a read error is possible. The chain carries TRBV7-2 and TRBJ2-1, with D possibly TRBD1 on 5 matching bases. The CDR3 contains 14 residues. Germline loops: CDR1 SGHTA, CDR2 FQGNSA. CDR3 coding DNA: TGTGCCAGCTGCTTCTTCGACAGTTCTGAAGAGCAGTTCTTC. As protein: CASCFFDSSEEQFF.

This clone was detected only a few times. This sequence joins TRBV28 and TRBJ2-7; D perhaps matches TRBD2 (5 bases). Trimming took off 5 bases at V and 4 bases at J, with 9 bases between the two ends. The CDR3 is 12 amino acids. From germline, CDR1 is MDHEN and CDR2 SYDVKM. CDR3 sequence reads: CASSVASYEQYF. In DNA form, the CDR3 reads TGTGCCAGCAGTGTAGCGAGTTACGAGCAGTACTTC.

Only a few counts were recorded for this clone. The chain employs TRBV27 and TRBJ2-1; 12 bases are a match to TRBD1. This CDR3 is built from 15 residues. From germline, CDR1 is MNHEY and CDR2 SMNVEV (reference sequence). After removal of 6 bases from V and 9 bases from J, the junction contained 9 bases not matched to a gene. For the CDR3, the DNA is TGTGCCAGCAGGGGACAGGGGGCGAGGATTGGTGAGCAGTTCTTC. It yields the protein CASRGQGARIGEQFF.

The chain carries TRBV27 and TRBJ1-5; 7 bases agree with TRBD1. CDR1 and CDR2 from the germline V gene are MNHEY and SMNVEV (reference sequence). Trimming took 6 bases from V and 6 from J; bases not matched to a gene: 17. The CDR3 extends over 17 amino acids. The CDR3 reads CASRVKRGPRDSQPQHF. CDR3 nucleotide sequence: TGTGCCAGCAGGGTGAAAAGGGGGCCAAGGGATAGTCAGCCCCAGCATTTT.

This clone occurred a few times. J is TRBJ1-2 and V is TRBV19; the D gene is possibly TRBD1 (5 bases). Germline CDR1 LNHDA, CDR2 SQIVND (reference sequence). V was trimmed by 4 bases and J by 5 bases, leaving 11 bases between them. There are 13 residues in the CDR3. In nucleotides, the CDR3 is TGTGCCAGTAGTAACCGGGACTCTTATGGCTACACCTTC. Protein: CASSNRDSYGYTF.

The rearrangement links TRBV4-3 to TRBJ2-1; D may be TRBD2 (6 bases). The V gene lost 2 bases and the J gene lost 7 bases, with 9 bases spanning the gap. The V gene's germline CDR1 is LGHNA and CDR2 YSLEER. This CDR3 has 13 amino acids. CDR3 region: CASSQRRENEQFF. In DNA form, the CDR3 reads TGCGCCAGCAGCCAAAGGAGGGAAAATGAGCAGTTCTTC.

The rearrangement joins TRBV5-8 to TRBJ1-5; no clear D gene. The CDR3 is 18 residues long. Germline CDR1 SGHTS, CDR2 YDEGEE. V dropped 0 bases and J dropped 2 bases, with 18 bases sitting between them. CDR3 residues: CASSLVNIGVLRNQPQHF. The CDR3 nucleotides are TGTGCCAGCAGCTTGGTAAATATTGGGGTATTGCGCAATCAGCCCCAGCATTTT.

This clone has a handful of counts. The rearrangement joins TRBV12-2 to TRBJ2-7; TRBD1, the table's D call, lacks a check against the DNA. TRBV12-2 is marked as a pseudogene. This CDR3 region has 12 residues. The CDR3 DNA follows: TGTGCAAGTCGCCTCAGGGTTTACGAGCAGTACTTC. As protein: CASRLRVYEQYF.

The chain couples TRBV28 to TRBJ1-5; TRBD1 aligns across 7 bases. Trimming took 7 bases from V and 5 from J; bases not matched to a gene: 11. This CDR3 has 15 residues. The V gene's germline CDR1 is MDHEN and CDR2 SYDVKM. The CDR3 is CASTDLPGGDQPQHF. In nucleotides, the CDR3 is TGTGCCAGCACGGACCTGCCAGGGGGGGATCAGCCCCAGCATTTT.

The chain employs TRBV5-4 and TRBJ2-5; D possibly corresponds to TRBD1 (8 bases). CDR3 size: 16 residues. Germline assignment: CDR1 SGHNT and CDR2 YYREEE (reference sequence). With 3 bases removed from V and 1 base from J, the gap between germline ends came to 16 bases. In nucleotides, the CDR3 is TGTGCCAGCAGCTCGAGGACAGGGAGGGGCCAAGAGACCCAGTACTTC. It is translated as CASSSRTGRGQETQYF.